The 7 T cell receptor beta chains below were found in one sample sequenced in a study of T cell changes during pregnancy in multiple sclerosis. TCRdb keeps only in-frame clones here, not all; method: immunoSEQ multiplex PCR. This sample has around 69,000 clones, with 90% found just once. The sample was peripheral blood, taken in the second trimester of pregnancy. These receptors originate from a female donor in good health, enrolled as a control in a pregnancy study.

The V gene is TRBV29-1, the J gene TRBJ2-1; TRBD2 matches at 9 bases. V shed 8 bases and J 4 bases; nucleotides not matched to a gene: 9. Germline values: CDR1 SQVTM, CDR2 ANQGSEA. The CDR3 has 14 residues. CDR3 nucleotides: TGCAGCTCCAGACTAGCGGCTTTATACAATGAGCAGTTCTTC. As protein: CSSRLAALYNEQFF.

The CDR3 DNA sequence: TGTGCCAGCAGCCGCGTCACTACCGATACGCAGTATTTT. It is translated as CASSRVTTDTQYF. This chain joins TRBV5-4 and TRBJ2-3, with D hard to call. This CDR3 contains 13 residues. Germline CDR1 reads SGHNT; CDR2 reads YYREEE (reference sequence). V shed 4 bases and J shed 6 bases, with 12 bases lying between them. The entire variable domain, with the rest obtained from reference TRBV5-4 and TRBJ2-3, is as follows: ETGVTQSPTHLIKTRGQQVTLRCSSQSGHNTVSWYQQALGQGPQFIFQYYREEENGRGNFPPRFSGLQFPNYSSELNVNALELDDSALYLCASSRVTTDTQYFGPGTRLTVL.

The chain has TRBV9 and TRBJ2-1, with 9 bases lining up with TRBD1. V gave up 0 bases and J gave up 7 bases; unmatched junction bases: 8. The CDR3 has 16 amino acids. The V gene's germline CDR1 is SGDLS and CDR2 YYNGEE. The CDR3 region has the DNA TGTGCCAGCAGCGTAGCGAAGGGACAGGGTTTGAATGAGCAGTTCTTC. Translation gives CASSVAKGQGLNEQFF.

The chain uses TRBV15 and TRBJ2-5; D call uncertain. This CDR3 is built from 14 residues. Germline V lookup: CDR1 LNHNV, CDR2 YYDKDF (reference sequence). The germline V and J ends were trimmed by 1 base and 7 bases, with 13 bases remaining between them. The chain's CDR3 is CATSRVGITGTQYF. As DNA, the CDR3 is TGTGCCACCAGCAGAGTAGGAATCACGGGGACCCAGTACTTC.

The CDR3 protein is CSVEDGRSYGYTF. Written as DNA, the CDR3 is TGCAGCGTTGAAGACGGCAGGTCCTATGGCTACACCTTC. The genes are TRBV29-1 and TRBJ1-2; D not resolved. The CDR3 is 13 residues long. V lost 0 bases to trimming and J lost 4 bases, with 9 bases between them. Germline lookup yields CDR1 SQVTM and CDR2 ANQGSEA.

The chain employs TRBV5-1 and TRBJ2-7, with 10 positions matching TRBD1. The CDR3 runs to 14 residues. The ends lost 2 bases at V and 3 bases at J; junction bases unmatched: 2. CDR1 and CDR2 (germline): SGHRS, YFSETQ. The CDR3 nucleotides are TGCGCCAGCAGCTTCCGGGACAGGGGCTACGAGCAGTACTTC. Its protein is CASSFRDRGYEQYF.

Concerning this clone itself: A junction end diverges from the germline sequence, so it may reflect a read error. The chain carries TRBV4-1 and TRBJ2-7, with D perhaps matching TRBD2 (6 bases). The V gene's germline CDR1 is MGHRA and CDR2 YSYEKL. CDR3 length equals 14 residues. The CDR3 DNA is TGCGCCAGCAGCCCCCCCCGGGAGTGGACGAGCAGTGGCTTC. This translates into CASSPPREWTSSGF.